This is a list of T cell receptor beta chains from one sample in a study of cytomegalovirus exposure and HLA in healthy donors. Produced via immunoSEQ multiplex PCR; TCRdb's table is partial and in-frame only. The sample holds roughly 120,000 clones; 70% to 80% are singletons and the top ten take under 14%. The sample comprised PBMCs. These receptors all come from a woman in her forties or fifties in good health and CMV-seropositive. Each CDR3 is given with its conserved first and last residue. D genes are given only for firm matches. The listing skips clone size in some rows; elsewhere it reads once, few, many or a size class.

>TRBV6-1|few|TRBJ2-3|-
CASRPGGQADTQYF
TGTGCCAGCAGGCCCGGGGGGCAGGCAGATACGCAGTATTTT
>TRBV7-6|few|TRBJ1-6|-
CASSSPQSPLHF
TGTGCCAGCAGCTCCCCGCAGTCACCCCTCCACTTT
>TRBV7-9|-|TRBJ2-7|TRBD1
CASSFRDSSYEQYF
TGTGCCAGCAGCTTCCGGGACAGCTCCTACGAGCAGTACTTC
>TRBV6-1|-|TRBJ1-2|-
CASSADMGGGYTF
TGTGCCAGCAGTGCAGACATGGGGGGTGGCTACACCTTC
>TRBV11-2|once|TRBJ1-1|-
CASSLGQGSTEAFF
TGTGCCAGCAGCTTAGGGCAGGGAAGCACTGAAGCTTTCTTT
>TRBV7-8|-|TRBJ1-1|-
CASSFLTGTNTEAFF
TGTGCCAGCAGCTTCCTGACAGGAACGAACACTGAAGCTTTCTTT
>TRBV6-6|-|TRBJ2-1|-
CASSSPLMTVNEQFF
TGTGCCAGCAGCTCCCCTTTAATGACAGTGAATGAGCAGTTCTTC
>TRBV19|-|TRBJ1-1|TRBD1
CASARTGKKVNTEAFF
TGTGCCAGTGCTCGGACAGGGAAGAAGGTGAACACTGAAGCTTTCTTT
>TRBV29-1|-|TRBJ2-1|TRBD1
CSAATGGYNEQFF
TGCAGCGCCGCGACAGGGGGCTACAATGAGCAGTTCTTC
>TRBV14|-|TRBJ2-7|-
CASSLLGFGGSSYEQYF
TGTGCCAGCAGCCTACTCGGTTTCGGGGGTAGCTCCTACGAGCAGTACTTC
>TRBV29-1|-|TRBJ1-4|-
CSYQRQPNEKLFF
TGCAGCTATCAACGACAGCCTAATGAAAAACTGTTTTTT
>TRBV10-3|few|TRBJ1-6|TRBD1
CAISETGTTGGSSLHF
TGTGCCATCAGCGAGACAGGGACCACAGGTGGATCGTCCCTCCACTTT
>TRBV19|few|TRBJ1-1|-
CASSISTGNGNTEAFF
TGTGCCAGTAGTATCTCCACAGGGAACGGGAACACTGAAGCTTTCTTT
>TRBV7-8|once|TRBJ2-1|TRBD2
CASSLELARYNEQFF
TGTGCCAGCAGCTTAGAACTAGCGAGGTACAATGAGCAGTTCTTC
>TRBV7-6|-|TRBJ2-1|-
CASSQAGGSSYNEQFF
TGTGCCAGCAGCCAAGCCGGGGGTAGCTCCTACAATGAGCAGTTCTTC
>TRBV5-1|-|TRBJ2-7|TRBD1
CASSPLDRAAGSYEQYF
TGCGCCAGCAGCCCCCTGGACAGGGCGGCGGGCTCCTACGAGCAGTACTTC
>TRBV18|-|TRBJ1-5|-
CASSQTRTVNNQPQHF
TGTGCCAGCTCACAGACGAGGACAGTTAACAATCAGCCCCAGCATTTT
>TRBV5-1|-|TRBJ2-1|-
CASSYSAAGRDEQFF
TGCGCCAGCAGCTATAGCGCGGCGGGGCGGGATGAGCAGTTCTTC
>TRBV30|-|TRBJ1-3|-
CAWSVRDTSGNTIYF
TGTGCCTGGAGTGTGAGGGACACCTCTGGAAACACCATATATTTT
>TRBV29-1|-|TRBJ2-1|TRBD2
CSVELTSGRARDEQFF
TGCAGCGTTGAACTGACTAGCGGGAGGGCCAGGGATGAGCAGTTCTTC
>TRBV21-1|-|TRBJ1-3|-
CASSKARGGNTIYF
TGTGCCAGCAGCAAAGCGCGGGGGGGAAACACCATATATTTT
>TRBV11-1|-|TRBJ2-7|-
CASSSTEYEQYF
TGTGCCAGCAGCTCGACAGAATACGAGCAGTACTTC
>TRBV27|-|TRBJ1-2|-
CASSLGGVYGYTF
TGTGCCAGCAGTTTGGGGGGAGTCTATGGCTACACCTTC
>TRBV5-1|once|TRBJ2-3|TRBD2
CASSPGGQATDTQYF
TGCGCCAGCAGCCCGGGGGGGCAGGCCACAGATACGCAGTATTTT
>TRBV7-2|-|TRBJ1-2|-
CASSLTDNYGYTF
TGTGCCAGCAGCTTAACAGATAACTATGGCTACACCTTC
>TRBV28|-|TRBJ2-5|-
CASSFPSLPETQYF
TGTGCCAGCAGTTTCCCGTCACTCCCAGAGACCCAGTACTTC
>TRBV10-3|few|TRBJ2-5|-
CAISATQGTLLQETQYF
TGTGCCATCAGTGCGACACAGGGGACTCTCCTACAAGAGACCCAGTACTTC
>TRBV14|-|TRBJ2-2|-
CASSQRSGSAGELFF
TGTGCCAGCAGCCAAAGAAGCGGGTCGGCCGGGGAGCTGTTTTTT
>TRBV7-9|-|TRBJ2-5|-
CASRQGLVETQYF
TGTGCCAGCCGCCAGGGGCTCGTGGAGACCCAGTACTTC
>TRBV18|-|TRBJ1-4|-
CASSEAVDEKLFF
TGTGCCAGCTCGGAGGCAGTCGATGAAAAACTGTTTTTT
>TRBV30|-|TRBJ2-7|-
CAWSGGTRPWEQYF
TGTGCCTGGTCAGGGGGGACAAGGCCATGGGAGCAGTACTTC
>TRBV5-1|-|TRBJ2-3|TRBD1
CASSFRTGLSTDTQYF
TGCGCCAGCAGCTTTCGGACAGGACTCTCCACAGATACGCAGTATTTT
>TRBV6-5|-|TRBJ1-1|-
CASSFLTERNTEAFF
TGTGCCAGCAGTTTTTTGACGGAGAGAAACACTGAAGCTTTCTTT
>TRBV9|-|TRBJ1-1|-
CASSVDAGRIGTEAFF
TGTGCCAGCAGCGTGGACGCAGGGCGGATCGGCACTGAAGCTTTCTTT
>TRBV5-4|-|TRBJ2-5|TRBD2
CASSQTSGGAYQETQYF
TGTGCCAGCAGCCAGACTAGCGGGGGGGCTTACCAAGAGACCCAGTACTTC
>TRBV18|once|TRBJ2-5|-
CASSPLGQETQYF
TGTGCCAGCTCACCACTCGGGCAAGAGACCCAGTACTTC
>TRBV4-2|few|TRBJ2-7|TRBD1
CASSRDRTYEQYF
TGTGCCAGCAGCAGGGACAGGACGTACGAGCAGTACTTC
>TRBV14|-|TRBJ1-2|TRBD1
CASSRAGTVVLDGYTF
TGTGCCAGCAGCCGAGCAGGGACAGTCGTTTTGGATGGCTACACCTTC
>TRBV18|-|TRBJ1-2|TRBD1
CASSPGQEYGYTF
TGTGCCAGCTCACCGGGACAGGAATATGGCTACACCTTC
>TRBV11-2|-|TRBJ2-3|TRBD1
CASSVERTGMDTQYF
TGTGCCAGCAGCGTAGAGCGGACAGGGATGGATACGCAGTATTTT
>TRBV29-1|once|TRBJ1-4|-
CSDWGTGRANEKLFF
TGCAGCGATTGGGGCACAGGGAGGGCAAATGAAAAACTGTTTTTT
>TRBV28|-|TRBJ2-7|TRBD1
CASSLGWDRVPREQYF
TGTGCCAGCTCCCTGGGTTGGGACAGGGTTCCGCGGGAGCAGTACTTC
>TRBV5-5|-|TRBJ2-7|TRBD2
CASSLWGGRSSYEQYF
TGTGCCAGCAGCTTGTGGGGCGGGAGGAGCTCCTACGAGCAGTACTTC
>TRBV12-5|-|TRBJ1-5|TRBD1
CASGLATGGYQPQHF
TGTGCTAGTGGTTTGGCCACAGGGGGCTATCAGCCCCAGCATTTT
>TRBV10-1|few|TRBJ2-2|-
CASSDGGANTGELFF
TGCGCCAGCAGTGATGGGGGCGCGAACACCGGGGAGCTGTTTTTT
>TRBV2|-|TRBJ2-7|-
CASEKERANDGGEQYF
TGTGCCAGCGAAAAAGAGAGAGCCAACGACGGGGGAGAGCAGTACTTC
>TRBV27|-|TRBJ1-5|-
CASSLNGNQPQHF
TGTGCCAGCAGTTTAAACGGGAATCAGCCCCAGCATTTT
>TRBV4-2|few|TRBJ1-3|-
CASSQDRTDSGNTIYF
TGTGCCAGCAGCCAAGATCGCACTGACTCTGGAAACACCATATATTTT
>TRBV25-1|-|TRBJ2-2|-
CASPRGELFF
TGTGCCAGCCCCAGAGGGGAGCTGTTTTTT
>TRBV19|-|TRBJ2-7|TRBD1
CASRDQRTGFHEQYF
TGTGCCAGTAGGGACCAGAGGACAGGGTTCCACGAGCAGTACTTC
>TRBV5-1|-|TRBJ1-2|TRBD1
CASSLDPGQGGGYTF
TGCGCCAGCAGCTTGGACCCGGGACAGGGCGGGGGCTACACCTTC
>TRBV4-1|-|TRBJ2-5|TRBD2
CASSQDLSLAGGQETQYF
TGCGCCAGCAGCCAAGATCTTTCGCTAGCGGGAGGCCAAGAGACCCAGTACTTC